This T cell receptor beta chain was identified during a study of T cell repertoires in cytomegalovirus infection. Study-wide findings and caveats: Within the response measured ex vivo, HLA-C-restricted CMV-specific TCR beta clonotypes were dominant.

To note about this clonotype: Its specificity is not known.

V dropped 5 bases and J dropped 1; count of bases not matched to a gene: 16. CDR3 length: 18 residues. Germline assignment: CDR1 LNHDA and CDR2 SQIVND (reference sequence). TCRdb reprocessed the reads via MiXCR and lists one record per CDR3 protein. The table lists more than 95,000 distinct CDR3 sequences, over 25% of them singletons. The clonotype was recovered from a human donor in good health (CMV status not recorded). Some clones in this sample may be carry-over from other donors' samples. This specimen consisted of CD8+ T cells from cultured PBMCs, obtained from culture after CMV antigen stimulation. The rearrangement uses TRBV19 and TRBJ2-7, with TRBD2 identical over 8 bases. The CDR3 sequence: CASSPFGRQSGGSYEQYF. The CDR3 coding sequence is TGTGCCAGTAGTCCCTTCGGACGCCAGTCGGGGGGGTCCTACGAGCAGTACTTC.